This T cell receptor (beta chain) was captured by sequencing in a study of T cell changes during pregnancy in multiple sclerosis. TCRdb's table, derived via immunoSEQ multiplex PCR, lists solely in-frame clones and lacks some. The sample holds some 110,000 clones, less than 95% seen once. Trimming removed 5 bases from V and 7 bases from J, with 21 bases in between. The CDR3 is 15 amino acids. Looked up from germline, CDR1 is SGHDN and CDR2 is FVKESK. The genes are TRBV14 and TRBJ2-7; D is possibly TRBD1 (7 bases). This receptor was taken from a female donor with multiple sclerosis, enrolled in a pregnancy study. The sequenced sample was peripheral blood, obtained after pregnancy. The CDR3 nucleotides read TGTGCCAGCAGCTCTTACAGGGGACCGGCGGGGGAGCAGTACTTC. Translation gives CASSSYRGPAGEQYF.